This entry is about one TCR beta chain. V was pared by 3 bases and J by 6 bases, with 8 bases between. From germline, CDR1 is SGHAT and CDR2 FQNNGV. The CDR3 runs 13 residues. The sample originates from a study of patients and donors after allogeneic stem cell transplantation. TCRdb redid the calling of the RT-PCR reads with MiXCR, one entry per CDR3 protein. The sample lists 800,000 to 1,000,000 distinct CDR3 sequences; approximately 18% were seen once. The receptor's source is a human donor who was either an allogeneic HSCT recipient or a stem cell or donor lymphocyte infusion donor (not recorded which). It is not recorded whose cells these are; they may come from a transplant donor. The sample taken for sequencing was blood, either unsorted or a sorted T cell fraction (not recorded which). V is TRBV11-2 and J is TRBJ2-2; D not certain. This chain's CDR3 is CASSFILPGELFF. CDR3 bases: TGTGCCAGCAGCTTTATTTTGCCCGGGGAGCTGTTTTTT. Combining the CDR3 with reference TRBV11-2 and TRBJ2-2 gives the whole variable domain EAGVAQSPRYKIIEKRQSVAFWCNPISGHATLYWYQQILGQGPKLLIQFQNNGVVDDSQLPKDRFSAERLKGVDSTLKIQPAKLEDSAVYLCASSFILPGELFFGEGSRLTVL.